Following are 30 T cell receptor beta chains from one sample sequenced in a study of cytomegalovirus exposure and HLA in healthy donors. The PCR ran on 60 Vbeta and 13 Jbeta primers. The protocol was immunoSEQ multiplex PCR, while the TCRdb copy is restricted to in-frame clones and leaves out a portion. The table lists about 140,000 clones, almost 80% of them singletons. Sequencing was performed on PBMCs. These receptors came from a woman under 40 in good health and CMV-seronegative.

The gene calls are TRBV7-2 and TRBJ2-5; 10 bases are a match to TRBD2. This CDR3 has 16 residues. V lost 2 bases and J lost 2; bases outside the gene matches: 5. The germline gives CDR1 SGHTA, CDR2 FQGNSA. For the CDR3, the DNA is TGTGCCAGCAGCTTAAACGGAGCGGGGGGGCAAGAGACCCAGTACTTC. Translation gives CASSLNGAGGQETQYF.

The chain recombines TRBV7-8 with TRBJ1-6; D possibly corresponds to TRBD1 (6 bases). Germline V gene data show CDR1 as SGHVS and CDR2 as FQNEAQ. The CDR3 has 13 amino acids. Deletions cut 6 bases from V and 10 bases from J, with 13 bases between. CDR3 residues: CASRPAGVSPLHF. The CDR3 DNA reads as TGTGCCAGCAGGCCCGCAGGGGTCTCACCCCTCCACTTT.

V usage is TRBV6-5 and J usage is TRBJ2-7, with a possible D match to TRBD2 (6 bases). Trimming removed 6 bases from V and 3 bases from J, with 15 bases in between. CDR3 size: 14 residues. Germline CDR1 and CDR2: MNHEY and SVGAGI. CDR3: CASRRTGGIYEQYF. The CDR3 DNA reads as TGTGCCAGCAGACGCACGGGCGGGATCTACGAGCAGTACTTC.

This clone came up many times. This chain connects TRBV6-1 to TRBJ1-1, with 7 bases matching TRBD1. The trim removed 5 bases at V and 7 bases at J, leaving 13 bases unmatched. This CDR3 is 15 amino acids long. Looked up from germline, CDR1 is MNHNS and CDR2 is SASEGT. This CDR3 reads CASSQPDRVGIEAFF. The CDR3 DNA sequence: TGTGCCAGCAGTCAACCTGACAGGGTGGGGATTGAAGCTTTCTTT.

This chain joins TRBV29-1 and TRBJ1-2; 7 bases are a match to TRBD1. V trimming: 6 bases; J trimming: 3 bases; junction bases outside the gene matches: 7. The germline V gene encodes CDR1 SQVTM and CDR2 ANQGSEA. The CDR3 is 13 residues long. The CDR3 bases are TGCAGCGTGAGCCCACAGGGGTACTATGGCTACACCTTC. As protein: CSVSPQGYYGYTF.

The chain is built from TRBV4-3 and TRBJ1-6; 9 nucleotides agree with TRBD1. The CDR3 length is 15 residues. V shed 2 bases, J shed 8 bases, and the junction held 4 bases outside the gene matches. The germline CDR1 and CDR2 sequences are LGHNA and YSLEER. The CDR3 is CASSQSDRGHSPLHF. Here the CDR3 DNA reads TGCGCCAGCAGCCAATCGGACAGGGGTCATTCACCCCTCCACTTT.

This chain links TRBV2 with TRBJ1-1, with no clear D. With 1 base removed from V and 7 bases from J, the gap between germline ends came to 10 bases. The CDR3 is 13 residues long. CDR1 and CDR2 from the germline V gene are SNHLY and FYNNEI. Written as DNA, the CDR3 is TGTGCCAGCAGTGAAGAGGTTTCGGGTGAAGCTTTCTTT. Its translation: CASSEEVSGEAFF.

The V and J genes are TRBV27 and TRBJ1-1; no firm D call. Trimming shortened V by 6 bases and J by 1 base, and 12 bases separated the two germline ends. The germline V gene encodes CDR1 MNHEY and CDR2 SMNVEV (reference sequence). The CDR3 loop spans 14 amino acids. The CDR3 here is CASRPRQANTEAFF. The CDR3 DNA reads TGTGCCAGCAGGCCCCGCCAAGCGAACACTGAAGCTTTCTTT.

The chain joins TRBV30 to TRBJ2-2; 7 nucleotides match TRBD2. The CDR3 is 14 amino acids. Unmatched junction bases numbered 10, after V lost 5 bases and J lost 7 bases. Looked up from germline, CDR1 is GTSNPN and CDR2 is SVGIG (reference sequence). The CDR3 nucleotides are TGTGCCTGGGGGCGGGGGATAGGGAACGGGGAGCTGTTTTTT. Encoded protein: CAWGRGIGNGELFF.

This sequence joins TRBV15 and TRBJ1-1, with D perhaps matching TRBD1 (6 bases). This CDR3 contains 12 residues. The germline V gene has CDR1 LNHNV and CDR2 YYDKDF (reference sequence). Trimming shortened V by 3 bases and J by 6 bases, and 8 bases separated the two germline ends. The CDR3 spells CATSRDRPEAFF. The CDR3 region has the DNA TGTGCCACCAGCAGGGACAGACCTGAAGCTTTCTTT.

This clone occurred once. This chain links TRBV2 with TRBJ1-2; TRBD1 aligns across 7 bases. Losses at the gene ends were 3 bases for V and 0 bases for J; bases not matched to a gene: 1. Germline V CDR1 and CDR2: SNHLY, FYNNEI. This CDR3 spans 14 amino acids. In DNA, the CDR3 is TGTGCCAGCAGTGAGACAGGGACTAACTATGGCTACACCTTC. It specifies CASSETGTNYGYTF.

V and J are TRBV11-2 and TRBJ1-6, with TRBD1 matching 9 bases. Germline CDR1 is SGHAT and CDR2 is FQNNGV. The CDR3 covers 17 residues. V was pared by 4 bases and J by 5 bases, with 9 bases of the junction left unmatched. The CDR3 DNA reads TGTGCCAGCAGCTGGGGACAGGGAGGGACTGATAATTCACCCCTCCACTTT. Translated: CASSWGQGGTDNSPLHF.

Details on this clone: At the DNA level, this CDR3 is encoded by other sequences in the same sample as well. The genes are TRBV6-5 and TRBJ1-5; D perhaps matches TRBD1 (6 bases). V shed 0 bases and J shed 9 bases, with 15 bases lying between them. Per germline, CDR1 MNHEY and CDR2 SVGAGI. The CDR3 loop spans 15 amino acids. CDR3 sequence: CASSYSTGGAGPQHF. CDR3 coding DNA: TGTGCCAGCAGTTACTCGACTGGGGGCGCAGGGCCCCAGCATTTT.

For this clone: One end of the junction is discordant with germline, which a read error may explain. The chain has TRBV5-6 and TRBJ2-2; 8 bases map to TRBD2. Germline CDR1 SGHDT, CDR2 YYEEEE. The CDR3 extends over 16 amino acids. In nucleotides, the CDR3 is TGTGCCAGCAACTTGGGGCTAGCGGGGAACACCGGGGAGCTGTTTTTT. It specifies CASNLGLAGNTGELFF.

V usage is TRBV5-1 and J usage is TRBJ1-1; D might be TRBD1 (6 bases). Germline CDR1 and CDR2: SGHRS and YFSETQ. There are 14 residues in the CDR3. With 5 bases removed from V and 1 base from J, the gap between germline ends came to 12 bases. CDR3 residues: CASSRGQQNTEAFF. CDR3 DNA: TGCGCCAGCAGTCGTGGACAGCAGAACACTGAAGCTTTCTTT. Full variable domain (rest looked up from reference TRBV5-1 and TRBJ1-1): KAGVTQTPRYLIKTRGQQVTLSCSPISGHRSVSWYQQTPGQGLQFLFEYFSETQRNKGNFPGRFSGRQFSNSRSEMNVSTLELGDSALYLCASSRGQQNTEAFFGQGTRLTVV.

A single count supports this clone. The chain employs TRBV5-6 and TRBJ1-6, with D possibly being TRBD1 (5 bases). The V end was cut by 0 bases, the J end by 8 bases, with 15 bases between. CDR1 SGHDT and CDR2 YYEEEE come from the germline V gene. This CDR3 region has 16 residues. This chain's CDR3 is CASSLVGDRGDSPLHF. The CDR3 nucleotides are TGTGCCAGCAGCTTGGTCGGTGACCGGGGGGATTCACCCCTCCACTTT.

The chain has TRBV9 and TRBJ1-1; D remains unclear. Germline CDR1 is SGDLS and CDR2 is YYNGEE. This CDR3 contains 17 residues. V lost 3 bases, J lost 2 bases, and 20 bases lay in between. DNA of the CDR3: TGTGCCAGCAGCGAGAGGGCGGGGATCGGGATTAACACTGAAGCTTTCTTT. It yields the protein CASSERAGIGINTEAFF.

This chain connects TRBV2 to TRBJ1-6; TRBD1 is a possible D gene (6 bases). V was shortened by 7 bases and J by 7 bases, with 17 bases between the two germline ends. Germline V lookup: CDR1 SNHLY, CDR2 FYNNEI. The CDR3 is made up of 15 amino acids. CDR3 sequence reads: CASKGGGMGNSPLHF. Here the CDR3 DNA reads TGTGCCAGCAAAGGGGGAGGGATGGGAAATTCACCCCTCCACTTT. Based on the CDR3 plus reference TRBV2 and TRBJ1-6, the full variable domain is EPEVTQTPSHQVTQMGQEVILRCVPISNHLYFYWYRQILGQKVEFLVSFYNNEISEKSEIFDDQFSVERPDGSNFTLKIRSTKLEDSAMYFCASKGGGMGNSPLHFGNGTRLTVT.

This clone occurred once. CDR3 sequence reads: CASSRPGQRYNEQFF. The DNA of the CDR3 is TGTGCCAGCAGTCGACCCGGACAGAGATACAATGAGCAGTTCTTC. The genes are TRBV6-5 and TRBJ2-1; perhaps TRBD1 as D (6 bases). The CDR3 totals 15 residues. CDR1 and CDR2 (germline): MNHEY, SVGAGI. Trimming shortened V by 5 bases and J by 4 bases, and 15 bases separated the two germline ends.

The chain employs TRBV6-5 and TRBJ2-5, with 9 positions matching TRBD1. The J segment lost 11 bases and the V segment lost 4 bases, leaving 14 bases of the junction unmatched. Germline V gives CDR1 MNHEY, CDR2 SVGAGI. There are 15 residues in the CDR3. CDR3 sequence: CASSFLRTGEREQYF. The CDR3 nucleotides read TGTGCCAGCAGTTTCCTCAGGACAGGGGAAAGGGAGCAGTACTTC.

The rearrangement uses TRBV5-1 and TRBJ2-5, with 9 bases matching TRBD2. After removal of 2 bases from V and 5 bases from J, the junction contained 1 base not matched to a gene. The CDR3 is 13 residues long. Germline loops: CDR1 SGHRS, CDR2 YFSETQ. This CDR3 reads CASSFGTSETQYF. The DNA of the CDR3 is TGCGCCAGCAGCTTTGGGACTAGCGAGACCCAGTACTTC.

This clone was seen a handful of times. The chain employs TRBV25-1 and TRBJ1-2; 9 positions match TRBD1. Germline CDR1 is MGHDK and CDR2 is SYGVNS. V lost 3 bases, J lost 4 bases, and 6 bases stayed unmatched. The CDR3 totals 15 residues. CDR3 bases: TGTGCCAGCAGTGATCGGACAGGGGCGTCCTATGGCTACACCTTC. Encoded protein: CASSDRTGASYGYTF.

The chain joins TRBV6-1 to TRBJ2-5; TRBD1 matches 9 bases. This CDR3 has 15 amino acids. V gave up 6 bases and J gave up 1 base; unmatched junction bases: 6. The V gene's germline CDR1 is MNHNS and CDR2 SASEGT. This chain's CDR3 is CASSPSQGAQETQYF. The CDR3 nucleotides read TGTGCCAGCAGCCCCTCACAGGGGGCCCAAGAGACCCAGTACTTC.

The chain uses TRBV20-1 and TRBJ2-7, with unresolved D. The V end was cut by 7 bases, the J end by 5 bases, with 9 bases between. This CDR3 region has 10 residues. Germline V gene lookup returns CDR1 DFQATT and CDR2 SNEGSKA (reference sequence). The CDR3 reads CSVSEDEQYF. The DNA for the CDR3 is TGCAGTGTATCTGAGGACGAGCAGTACTTC.

The DNA of the CDR3 is TGCGCCAGCAGCCAAGGGGACAGAGCGAATGAAAAACTGTTTTTT. Its protein product is CASSQGDRANEKLFF. The rearrangement links TRBV4-3 to TRBJ1-4; 7 nucleotides agree with TRBD1. Per the germline V gene, CDR1 is LGHNA and CDR2 is YSLEER. The CDR3 consists of 15 residues. The V gene end was trimmed by 1 base and the J gene end by 5 bases; junction bases not matched to a gene: 4.

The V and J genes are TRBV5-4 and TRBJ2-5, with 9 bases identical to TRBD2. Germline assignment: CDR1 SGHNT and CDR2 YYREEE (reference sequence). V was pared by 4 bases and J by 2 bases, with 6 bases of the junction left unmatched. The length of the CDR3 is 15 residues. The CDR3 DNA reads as TGTGCCAGCAGCCCTAGCGGGGTCCGTCAAGAGACCCAGTACTTC. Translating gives CASSPSGVRQETQYF.

The CDR3 reads CASSEPGTGDGYTF. Here the CDR3 DNA reads TGTGCCAGCAGTGAACCCGGGACAGGGGATGGCTACACCTTC. The chain links TRBV6-1 to TRBJ1-2; 10 positions agree with TRBD1. Germline CDR1 is MNHNS and CDR2 is SASEGT. The CDR3 runs to 14 residues. V shed 2 bases and J 6 bases; nucleotides not matched to a gene: 3.

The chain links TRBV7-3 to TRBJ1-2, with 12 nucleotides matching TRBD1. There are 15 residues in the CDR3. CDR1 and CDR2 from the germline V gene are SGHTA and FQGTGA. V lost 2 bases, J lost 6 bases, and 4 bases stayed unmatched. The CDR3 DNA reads TGTGCCAGCAGCTTATTGGGGACAGGGGGCGATGGCTACACCTTC. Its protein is CASSLLGTGGDGYTF.

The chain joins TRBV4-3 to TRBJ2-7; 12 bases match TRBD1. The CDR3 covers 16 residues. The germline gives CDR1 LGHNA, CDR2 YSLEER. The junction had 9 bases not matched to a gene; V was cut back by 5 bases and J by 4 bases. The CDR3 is CASSAQPGQGAYEQYF. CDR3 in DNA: TGCGCCAGCAGCGCGCAACCGGGACAGGGGGCTTACGAGCAGTACTTC.

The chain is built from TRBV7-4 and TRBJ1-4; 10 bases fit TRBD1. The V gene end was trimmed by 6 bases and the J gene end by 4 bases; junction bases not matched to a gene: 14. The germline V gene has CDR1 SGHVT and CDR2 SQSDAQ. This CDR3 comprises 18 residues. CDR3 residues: CASRADRGPGQGNEKLFF. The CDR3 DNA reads TGTGCCAGCAGAGCCGACAGGGGGCCTGGGCAAGGTAATGAAAAACTGTTTTTT. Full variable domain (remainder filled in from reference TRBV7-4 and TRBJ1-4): GAGVSQSPRYKVAKRGRDVALRCDSISGHVTLYWYRQTLGQGSEVLTYSQSDAQRDKSGRPSGRFSAERPERSVSTLKIQRTEQGDSAVYLCASRADRGPGQGNEKLFFGSGTQLSVL.